A single T cell receptor beta chain is shown here with its context. The repertoire was sequenced with immunoSEQ multiplex PCR; TCRdb's copy has only in-frame clones and lacks some. The repertoire has 18,000 or so clones, roughly two thirds of them found once; the top ten carry under 25%. As for treatment: randomized to nivolumab then ipilimumab (arm A) or the reverse (arm B). No patient had prior DNA-damaging chemotherapy. PBMC sorting kept live CD3+CD8+ cells without CD19 or CD56. These data originate in a study of sequential checkpoint blockade in melanoma. The CDR3 has 15 amino acids. Per the germline V gene, CDR1 is SGHRS and CDR2 is YFSETQ. Deletions cut 2 bases from V and 5 bases from J, with 17 bases between.

This receptor was identified in a human donor with melanoma. The genes are TRBV5-1 and TRBJ2-7; possible D gene TRBD1, 6 bases. Sequencing was performed on CD8+ T cells sorted from blood (inferred from file names), taken from a patient given nivolumab and ipilimumab in sequence. For the CDR3, the DNA is TGCGCCAGCAGCTTAAGGATGGCAGGGGTGGACGAGCAGTACTTC. It codes for CASSLRMAGVDEQYF.